This entry is about one T cell receptor beta chain. Germline V gives CDR1 MGHDK, CDR2 SYGVNS. With 7 bases removed from V and 9 bases from J, the gap between germline ends came to 12 bases. The CDR3 covers 11 residues. Repertoires were generated with immunoSEQ multiplex PCR, while TCRdb's copy carries only in-frame clones and drops some. This table has under 200,000 clones, 87% appearing once. The data were taken from a study of blood T cell repertoires in COVID-19. V and J are TRBV25-1 and TRBJ2-5; D ambiguous. The sequence derives from a man aged 18 to 29 with active or convalescent COVID-19. The specimen sequenced was peripheral blood. Here the CDR3 reads CASNGGRSQYF. The DNA of the CDR3 is TGTGCCAGCAATGGCGGTCGGTCCCAGTACTTC.